A selection of T cell receptor beta chains follows, all from one sample in a study of brain metastases from non-small cell lung cancer. Clones were sequenced by immunoSEQ multiplex PCR, and TCRdb holds only the in-frame ones, with some missing. Counted here are 2,000 or so clones, over 75% occurring once; the ten biggest clones make up 7.5% to 9%. What was sequenced was tumor-adjacent normal tissue. The source is a donor over 35 with non-small cell lung cancer. Each CDR3 is given without its conserved first and last residue.

CDR3 protein	V gene	J gene
ASSLLGHISGANVLT	TRBV7-2	TRBJ2-6
AWDRGVNTQY	TRBV30	TRBJ2-3
ASSYEGGPGSHNQPQH	TRBV27	TRBJ1-5
SVEPRNEQF	TRBV29-1	TRBJ2-1
ASSRDRLEQY	TRBV3-1/TRBV3-2	TRBJ2-7
ATKGGFTEAF	TRBV27	TRBJ1-1
ASSLDQETQY	TRBV5-1	TRBJ2-5
ASSSWGGEPSGANVLT	TRBV5-6	TRBJ2-6
ASKLGAGYGYT	TRBV19	TRBJ1-2
ASRDGLNTEAF	TRBV6-5	TRBJ1-1
ASSLGSGGASYNEQF	TRBV7-2	TRBJ2-1
SVGLAGGPDEQF	TRBV29-1	TRBJ2-1
ASSLAGSGGTQPQH	TRBV7-9	TRBJ1-5
ASSLETGAGTYT	TRBV7-2	TRBJ1-2
ASSQAGASGETQY	TRBV18	TRBJ2-5
ASSLQGRTEAF	TRBV27	TRBJ1-1
ASSQVLGRDTEAF	TRBV4-1	TRBJ1-1
ASSPQWTSGLGEQF	TRBV18	TRBJ2-1
ASSQAGQPNEQF	TRBV14	TRBJ2-1
ASSILNPNYGYT	TRBV19	TRBJ1-2
SALRGDEQY	TRBV20-1	TRBJ2-7
ASSLKARALYGYT	TRBV13	TRBJ1-2
ASSQGLAGLQETQY	TRBV27	TRBJ2-5
AGVRGRMNTEAF	TRBV7-9	TRBJ1-1
ASSHFTDTQY	TRBV6-2/TRBV6-3	TRBJ2-3
ASSSGTGLSYEQY	TRBV6-5	TRBJ2-7
ASSLGLGTSSGNTIY	TRBV7-2	TRBJ1-3
ASSLGQGGDEQF	TRBV5-1	TRBJ2-1
ASSVAVQGLNTEAF	TRBV9	TRBJ1-1
ASSSGDGYGYT	TRBV7-2	TRBJ1-2
ASSDQQGAGGYT	TRBV7-6	TRBJ1-2
ASSLQGGNTEAF	TRBV5-5	TRBJ1-1
ASSPRQGPLNSPLH	TRBV27	TRBJ1-6
AWALGTMGIQY	TRBV30	TRBJ2-4
ASSLEGSTDTQY	TRBV5-1	TRBJ2-3
ATVEIAGGEDTQY	TRBV10-3	TRBJ2-3
ASSPNNRENYGYT	TRBV5-5	TRBJ1-2
ASSLSGGQETQY	TRBV18	TRBJ2-5
ASSPQAATNEKLF	TRBV28	TRBJ1-4
ASIRDLASLGTDTQY	TRBV2	TRBJ2-3
ASSLRDLGRGTDTQY	TRBV7-2	TRBJ2-3
ASSLEGKADTQY	TRBV5-6	TRBJ2-3
ASSQGTGPLFDT	TRBV3-1/TRBV3-2	TRBJ1-2
ASSLWGTEAF	TRBV6-5	TRBJ1-1
ASSRDSGQETQY	TRBV5-1	TRBJ2-5